This TCR beta chain was retrieved from a study of blood T cells in healthy people across ages. V lost 9 bases, J lost 3 bases, and 4 bases stayed unmatched. There are 12 residues in the CDR3. Germline values: CDR1 SNHLY, CDR2 FYNNEI. Every donor provided approximately 9.2 milliliters of peripheral blood. Extracted total RNA amounted to at least 5.5 micrograms for each sample. A second roughly 6 to 11 cycle PCR used barcoded and J-beta primers. Paired-end reads containing CDR3 totaled no fewer than 3 million for each sample. TCRdb analysed the 5' RACE reads with MiXCR anew, one entry per CDR3 protein. The table has 1.5 million to 2 million distinct CDR3 sequences, roughly 49% seen once. Study results and limitations: Estimates drawn from one million T cells were deemed to understate diversity.

Concerning this clonotype: Antigen specificity is unknown.

Sequencing was performed on blood. The gene calls are TRBV2 and TRBJ2-7; 8 nucleotides agree with TRBD1. This sequence was found in a woman aged 40 to 50 in good health. The CDR3 DNA reads as TGTGCCAGTGGGACAGGTCGCTACGAGCAGTACTTC. Residues: CASGTGRYEQYF.